Listed below are T cell receptor beta chains from one sample, sequenced in a study of beta chain features in type 1 diabetes. Repertoires were generated with immunoSEQ multiplex PCR, while TCRdb's copy carries only in-frame clones and drops some. Found here are 680,000 or so clones, about 14% of them singletons; the top ten hold about 0.093%. Specimen: naive CD4+ T cells from blood. The receptor set was obtained from a man between 18 and 29 years old in good health. The CDR3 runs from the conserved cysteine through the conserved F or W. The D gene is left open where the match is weak. Clone size is stated in some rows and not others, as once, few, many or a class when expanded.

TGTGCCAGCAGTTTCACACCGGGTACCTATAATTCACCCCTCCACTTT CASSFTPGTYNSPLHF - TRBJ1-6 TRBV6-5 -
TGCAGCGCTGGTGGGGACGGGACAGGGGCCCCTGAAGCTTTCTTT CSAGGDGTGAPEAFF TRBD1 TRBJ1-1 TRBV29-1 -
TGTGCCAGCTCACCACTTCATCGGACCCCCGCGGAAAAACTGTTTTTT CASSPLHRTPAEKLFF - TRBJ1-4 TRBV18 few
TGTGCCTGGAGTCGGGCAGGGGAAGACTACGAGCAGTACTTC CAWSRAGEDYEQYF - TRBJ2-7 TRBV30 -
TGTGCCAGTAAAGGGAACTATGGCTACACCTTC CASKGNYGYTF - TRBJ1-2 TRBV19 -
TGTGCCAGCAGCGGGACAGATGAAAAACTGTTTTTT CASSGTDEKLFF TRBD1 TRBJ1-4 TRBV7-9 -
TGTGCCATCGGACCGGGGGGAGGCACAGATACGCAGTATTTT CAIGPGGGTDTQYF TRBD2 TRBJ2-3 TRBV6-5 -
TGTGCCAGCAGCGCTAGCAGGGCCCTGGATGAGCAGTACTTC CASSASRALDEQYF - TRBJ2-7 TRBV9 few
TGTGCCAGCAGCGTACGGTTAGCGGACACCCACTACTCCTACAATGAGCAGTTCTTC CASSVRLADTHYSYNEQFF - TRBJ2-1 TRBV9 few
TGTGCCAGTAGTCCCGGGACCCGCAATCAGCCCCAGCATTTT CASSPGTRNQPQHF - TRBJ1-5 TRBV19 few
TGTGCCAGCACCCGACTAGAGCAAGAGACCCAGTACTTC CASTRLEQETQYF - TRBJ2-5 TRBV25-1 few
TGTGCCAGCAGCTTGGGGACAGGGGGCTTTATTCGCGGCACAGATACGCAGTATTTT CASSLGTGGFIRGTDTQYF TRBD1 TRBJ2-3 TRBV7-9 -
TGTGCCAGCAGTGGACAGGGGGAAAACACCATATATTTT CASSGQGENTIYF TRBD1 TRBJ1-3 TRBV5-4 -
TGTGCCAGCAGGAATGGGTTCGCTGAAGCTTTCTTT CASRNGFAEAFF - TRBJ1-1 TRBV6-5 -
TGTGCCAGCAGCGAACAGGGTTCGGGGGAGACCCAGTACTTC CASSEQGSGETQYF - TRBJ2-5 TRBV9 few